This TCR beta chain was identified in a study of OX40 agonist ivuxolimab in advanced cancers. The overall study: The patients got ivuxolimab, which is an agonistic anti-OX40 (CD134) antibody. Patient treatment consisted of intravenous ivuxolimab administration every 2 weeks at 0.01 to 10 mg/kg.

Profiling relied on immunoSEQ multiplex PCR, and the TCRdb table lists in-frame clones only, not all of them. The profile shows 55,000 to 75,000 clones, about 90% of them singletons. Whole-study findings and limits: Some of the nonresponding patients also showed low levels of normalized T-cell clonal expansion. On average, CD8+ T cells had more expanded clones than CD4+.

The length of the CDR3 is 16 residues. V shed 4 bases and J shed 0 bases, with 16 bases lying between them. CDR1 GTSNPN and CDR2 SVGIG come from the germline V gene (reference sequence). As concerns this clone: Its antigen is currently unknown.

The input for sequencing was CD4+ or CD8+ T cells sorted from blood, taken in a trial of the OX40 agonist ivuxolimab. J is TRBJ1-3 and V is TRBV30, with D possibly TRBD1 on 5 matching bases. The source of this sequence is an adult with an advanced solid tumor such as melanoma, head and neck, liver or kidney cancer. The CDR3 loop is CAWKEGGANSGNTIYF. In DNA, the CDR3 is TGTGCCTGGAAGGAGGGAGGGGCAAACTCTGGAAACACCATATATTTT.